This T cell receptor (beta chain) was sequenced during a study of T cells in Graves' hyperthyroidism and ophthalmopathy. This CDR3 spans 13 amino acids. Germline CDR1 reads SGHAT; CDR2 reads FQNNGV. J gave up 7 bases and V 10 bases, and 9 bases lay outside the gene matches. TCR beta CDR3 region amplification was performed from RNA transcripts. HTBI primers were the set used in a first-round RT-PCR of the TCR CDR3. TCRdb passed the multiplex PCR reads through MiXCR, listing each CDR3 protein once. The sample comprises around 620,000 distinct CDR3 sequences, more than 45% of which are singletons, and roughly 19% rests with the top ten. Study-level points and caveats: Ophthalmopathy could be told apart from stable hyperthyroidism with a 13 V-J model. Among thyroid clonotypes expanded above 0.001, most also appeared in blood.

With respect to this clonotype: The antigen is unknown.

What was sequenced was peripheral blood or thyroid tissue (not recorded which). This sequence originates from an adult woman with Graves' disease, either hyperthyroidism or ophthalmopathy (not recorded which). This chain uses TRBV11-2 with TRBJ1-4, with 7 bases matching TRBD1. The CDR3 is CATSGQGGEKLFF. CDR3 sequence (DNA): TGTGCCACCTCGGGGCAGGGGGGTGAAAAACTGTTTTTT.